This T cell receptor beta chain derives from a study of blood T cell repertoires in COVID-19. TCRdb keeps only in-frame clones here, not all; method: immunoSEQ multiplex PCR. The sample holds some 220,000 clones, around 84% seen once. The germline V and J ends were trimmed by 6 bases and 0 bases, with 8 bases remaining between them. CDR1 and CDR2 (germline): LGHNA, YNFKEQ. CDR3 size: 13 residues. The receptor was isolated from a woman of 80 years or more with active or convalescent COVID-19. This chain links TRBV4-2 with TRBJ1-2, with D possibly being TRBD1 (5 bases). Sequences were obtained from peripheral blood. For the CDR3, the DNA is TGTGCCAGCAGATCGACAGCTAACTATGGCTACACCTTC. Amino acid sequence: CASRSTANYGYTF.